These 15 T cell receptor beta chains share one sample of origin, sequenced in a study of cytomegalovirus exposure and HLA in healthy donors. Both 60 Vbeta primers and 13 Jbeta primers went into the PCR. Generated by immunoSEQ multiplex PCR, the TCRdb table keeps only in-frame clones and is missing some. The sample yields approximately 130,000 clones, 83% seen once. The material sequenced was PBMCs. The source of these receptors is a girl aged 2-10 years in good health and CMV-seronegative.

The J gene is TRBJ2-3, the V gene TRBV20-1, with D unclear. Between the trimmed V and J ends, which lost 3 bases and 5 bases, there was a span of 6 bases. CDR3 length equals 11 residues. Germline CDR1 reads DFQATT; CDR2 reads SNEGSKA (reference sequence). The CDR3 spells CSASREDTQYF. Here the CDR3 DNA reads TGCAGTGCTAGTCGCGAAGATACGCAGTATTTT.

The chain joins TRBV25-1 to TRBJ1-2; 8 bases map to TRBD1. This CDR3 has 17 residues. Trimming at V came to 5 bases and at J to 5 bases, leaving 16 bases not matched to a gene. The V gene's germline CDR1 is MGHDK and CDR2 SYGVNS. CDR3 sequence: CASSRGQGMPGLYGYTF. The CDR3, as DNA: TGTGCCAGCAGTAGAGGACAGGGAATGCCGGGGCTATATGGCTACACCTTC.

The chain joins TRBV9 to TRBJ2-7; D call uncertain. Germline CDR1 and CDR2: SGDLS and YYNGEE. This CDR3 spans 15 amino acids. V was pared by 0 bases and J by 3 bases, with 13 bases between. The CDR3 nucleotides are TGTGCCAGCAGCGTAGTACCCACTTCCTACTACGAGCAGTACTTC. Amino acids: CASSVVPTSYYEQYF.

The chain links TRBV5-1 to TRBJ1-1; D call uncertain. The CDR3 sequence is 14 residues long. The germline gives CDR1 SGHRS, CDR2 YFSETQ. Trimming stripped 0 bases from V and 4 bases from J, with 10 bases between. The CDR3 here is CASSLETRSTEAFF. The CDR3, as DNA: TGCGCCAGCAGCTTGGAAACCAGGTCCACTGAAGCTTTCTTT.

The chain couples TRBV7-2 to TRBJ2-3, with 8 bases aligning to TRBD2. Germline values: CDR1 SGHTA, CDR2 FQGNSA. J was trimmed by 4 bases and V by 4 bases; bases with no gene match: 10. The CDR3 extends over 16 amino acids. The CDR3 sequence: CASSSGTRISPDTQYF. The CDR3 nucleotides are TGTGCCAGCAGCTCCGGGACTAGGATTTCCCCAGATACGCAGTATTTT. Full variable domain (outside the CDR3, taken from reference TRBV7-2 and TRBJ2-3): GAGVSQSPSNKVTEKGKDVELRCDPISGHTALYWYRQSLGQGLEFLIYFQGNSAPDKSGLPSDRFSAERTGGSVSTLTIQRTQQEDSAVYLCASSSGTRISPDTQYFGPGTRLTVL.

This rearrangement joins TRBV7-2 to TRBJ2-1; the match to TRBD2 covers 11 bases. The CDR3 loop spans 15 amino acids. The germline V gene has CDR1 SGHTA and CDR2 FQGNSA. Trimming cost V 5 bases and J 5 bases; bases outside gene matches: 5. The CDR3 nucleotides read TGTGCCAGCAGCCTTACTAGCGGGGGCCACAATGAGCAGTTCTTC. Encoded protein: CASSLTSGGHNEQFF.

V gene TRBV11-3 combines with J gene TRBJ2-2, with D possibly TRBD2 on 6 matching bases. CDR3 length: 18 residues. Germline CDR1 is SGHNT and CDR2 is YENEEA. Trimming removed 3 bases at V and 3 bases at J, with 20 bases between. DNA of the CDR3: TGTGCCAGCAGCTTGGATTGGTCGGGAGAGGCGTACACCGGGGAGCTGTTTTTT. It codes for CASSLDWSGEAYTGELFF.

The chain carries TRBV30 and TRBJ2-7, with 11 bases aligning to TRBD1. The germline V gene has CDR1 GTSNPN and CDR2 SVGIG (reference sequence). This CDR3 region has 11 residues. V lost 8 bases, J lost 7 bases, and 4 bases stayed unmatched. Here the CDR3 reads CAGTGGLEQYF. CDR3 bases: TGTGCCGGGACAGGGGGTCTGGAGCAGTACTTC.

The V call is TRBV19, the J call TRBJ2-5; 14 positions agree with TRBD2. J gave up 2 bases and V 8 bases, and 1 base lay outside the gene matches. The CDR3 totals 14 residues. Germline CDR1 and CDR2: LNHDA and SQIVND (reference sequence). The CDR3 DNA sequence: TGTGCCAGTCGGACTAGCGGGGGGCAAGAGACCCAGTACTTC. It codes for CASRTSGGQETQYF.

The chain couples TRBV4-2 to TRBJ2-1; a possible D gene is TRBD1 (6 bases). Per the germline V gene, CDR1 is LGHNA and CDR2 is YNFKEQ. Deletions cut 0 bases from V and 9 bases from J, with 9 bases between. The CDR3 loop spans 13 amino acids. CDR3 DNA: TGTGCCAGCAGCCAAGAAGAAGGGGGTGAGCAGTTCTTC. Translated, it gives CASSQEEGGEQFF.

This chain links TRBV5-1 with TRBJ2-7, with D maybe TRBD2 (5 bases). The CDR3 is 15 amino acids. Germline CDR1 is SGHRS and CDR2 is YFSETQ. V was shortened by 4 bases and J by 6 bases, with 20 bases between the two germline ends. The DNA for the CDR3 is TGCGCCAGCAGCCCCGAGGGAAATCCCCCCGCCGAGCAGTACTTC. This codes for CASSPEGNPPAEQYF.

This chain links TRBV6-5 with TRBJ2-5; 8 nucleotides agree with TRBD1. The J call is uncertain, as TRBJ2-7 better fits the DNA end. Germline V gives CDR1 MNHEY, CDR2 SVGAGI. This CDR3 comprises 14 residues. CDR3 sequence reads: CASSTRTGPYEQYF. CDR3 nucleotides: TGTGCCAGCAGTACCCGGACAGGGCCCTACGAGCAGTACTTC.

The J gene is TRBJ1-2, the V gene TRBV9, with 9 nucleotides matching TRBD1. The V gene's germline CDR1 is SGDLS and CDR2 YYNGEE. This CDR3 comprises 17 residues. The J segment lost 3 bases and the V segment lost 4 bases, leaving 13 bases of the junction unmatched. In DNA, the CDR3 is TGTGCCAGCAGCCCAACAAACAGGGGGCGCATCTACTATGGCTACACCTTC. Its translation is CASSPTNRGRIYYGYTF. Complete variable domain (other parts from reference TRBV9 and TRBJ1-2): DSGVTQTPKHLITATGQRVTLRCSPRSGDLSVYWYQQSLDQGLQFLIQYYNGEERAKGNILERFSAQQFPDLHSELNLSSLELGDSALYFCASSPTNRGRIYYGYTFGSGTRLTVV.

V and J are TRBV13 and TRBJ1-4, with 7 bases identical to TRBD1. Germline V gene data show CDR1 as PRHDT and CDR2 as FYEKMQ (reference sequence). The CDR3 contains 14 residues. V was clipped by 0 bases and J by 5 bases; unmatched bases: 0. The CDR3: CASSLGTGNEKLFF. The CDR3, as DNA: TGTGCCAGCAGCTTAGGGACAGGGAATGAAAAACTGTTTTTT.

The V gene is TRBV9, the J gene TRBJ1-6; 8 bases match TRBD1. Germline V gene data show CDR1 as SGDLS and CDR2 as YYNGEE. The V gene end was trimmed by 3 bases and the J gene end by 11 bases; junction bases not matched to a gene: 7. The CDR3 is made up of 14 amino acids. The CDR3 nucleotides read TGTGCCAGCAGCGCGGACAGGGCCTATACACCCCTCCACTTT. This encodes CASSADRAYTPLHF. Supplemented by reference TRBV9 and TRBJ1-6, the full variable domain reads DSGVTQTPKHLITATGQRVTLRCSPRSGDLSVYWYQQSLDQGLQFLIQYYNGEERAKGNILERFSAQQFPDLHSELNLSSLELGDSALYFCASSADRAYTPLHFGNGTRLTVT.